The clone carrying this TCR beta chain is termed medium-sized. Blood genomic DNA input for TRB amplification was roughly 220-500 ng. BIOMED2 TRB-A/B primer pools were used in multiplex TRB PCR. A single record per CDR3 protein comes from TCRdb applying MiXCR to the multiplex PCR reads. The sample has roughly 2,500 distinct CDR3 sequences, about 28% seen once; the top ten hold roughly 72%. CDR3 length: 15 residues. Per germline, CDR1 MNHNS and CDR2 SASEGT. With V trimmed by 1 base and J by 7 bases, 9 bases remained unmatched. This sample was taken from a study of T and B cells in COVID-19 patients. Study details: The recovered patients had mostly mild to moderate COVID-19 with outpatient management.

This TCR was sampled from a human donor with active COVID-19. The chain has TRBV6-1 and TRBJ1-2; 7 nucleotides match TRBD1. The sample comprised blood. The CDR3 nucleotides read TGTGCCAGCAGTGAAGACAGGGGCTGGGGGGGTGGCTACACCTTC. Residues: CASSEDRGWGGGYTF.